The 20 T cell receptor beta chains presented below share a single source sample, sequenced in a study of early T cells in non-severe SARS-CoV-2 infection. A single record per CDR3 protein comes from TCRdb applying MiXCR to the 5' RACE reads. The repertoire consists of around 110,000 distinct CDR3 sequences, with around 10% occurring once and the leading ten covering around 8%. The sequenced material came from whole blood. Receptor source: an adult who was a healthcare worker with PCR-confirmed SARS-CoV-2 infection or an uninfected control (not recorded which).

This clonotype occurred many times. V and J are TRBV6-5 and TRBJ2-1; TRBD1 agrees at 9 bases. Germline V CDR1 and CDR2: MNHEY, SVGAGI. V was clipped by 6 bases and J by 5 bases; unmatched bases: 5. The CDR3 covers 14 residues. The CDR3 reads CASRGQGGNNEQFF. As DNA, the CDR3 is TGTGCCAGCAGGGGACAGGGAGGAAACAATGAGCAGTTCTTC.

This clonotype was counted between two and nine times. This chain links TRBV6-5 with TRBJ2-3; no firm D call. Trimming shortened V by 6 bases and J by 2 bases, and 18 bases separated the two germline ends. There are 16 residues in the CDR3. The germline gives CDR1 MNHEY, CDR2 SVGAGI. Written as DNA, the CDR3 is TGTGCCAGCAGAGCCCTCGTCTACCCTATCACAGATACGCAGTATTTT. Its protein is CASRALVYPITDTQYF.

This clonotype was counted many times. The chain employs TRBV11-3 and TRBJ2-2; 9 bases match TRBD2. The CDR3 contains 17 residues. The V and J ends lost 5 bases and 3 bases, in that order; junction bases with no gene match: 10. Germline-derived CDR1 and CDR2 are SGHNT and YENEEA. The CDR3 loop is CASSTRQREVDTGELFF. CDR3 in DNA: TGTGCCAGCAGCACCCGACAGCGGGAGGTGGACACCGGGGAGCTGTTTTTT. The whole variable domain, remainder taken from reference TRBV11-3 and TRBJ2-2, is EAGVVQSPRYKIIEKKQPVAFWCNPISGHNTLYWYLQNLGQGPELLIRYENEEAVDDSQLPKDRFSAERLKGVDSTLKIQPAELGDSAVYLCASSTRQREVDTGELFFGEGSRLTVL.

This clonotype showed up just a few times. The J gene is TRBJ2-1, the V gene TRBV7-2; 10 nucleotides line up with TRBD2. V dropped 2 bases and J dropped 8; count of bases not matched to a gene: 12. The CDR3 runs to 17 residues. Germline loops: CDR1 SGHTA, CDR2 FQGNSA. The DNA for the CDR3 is TGTGCCAGCAGCTTACTGACCCTACCTAGCGGGAGAGATGAGCAGTTCTTC. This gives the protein CASSLLTLPSGRDEQFF.

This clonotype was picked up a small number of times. CDR3 sequence: CASRDRVDINQPQHF. The CDR3 DNA reads TGTGCCAGCAGGGACAGGGTAGATATCAATCAGCCCCAGCATTTT. The chain carries TRBV6-6 and TRBJ1-5; 8 nucleotides agree with TRBD1. J gave up 3 bases and V 6 bases, and 7 bases lay outside the gene matches. Germline CDR1 reads MNHNY; CDR2 reads SVGAGI (reference sequence). The CDR3 is 15 residues long.

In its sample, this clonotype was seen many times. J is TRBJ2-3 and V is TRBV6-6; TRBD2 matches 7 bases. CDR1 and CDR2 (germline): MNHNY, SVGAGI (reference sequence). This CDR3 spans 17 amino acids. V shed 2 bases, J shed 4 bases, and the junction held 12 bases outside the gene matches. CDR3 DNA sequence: TGTGCCAGCAGTTACGGGGGACTTAGCGGGCAGGCAGATACGCAGTATTTT. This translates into CASSYGGLSGQADTQYF.

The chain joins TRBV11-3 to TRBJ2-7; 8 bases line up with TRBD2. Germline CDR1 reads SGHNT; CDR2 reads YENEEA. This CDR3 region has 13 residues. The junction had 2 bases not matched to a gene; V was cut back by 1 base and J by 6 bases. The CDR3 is CASSLGLASEQYF. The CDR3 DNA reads TGTGCCAGCAGCTTAGGACTAGCGAGCGAGCAGTACTTC.

CDR3 DNA sequence: TGTGCCAGCAGCCCCCAGCGGGAGGGCCATGGTGAGCAGTTCTTC. Translated, it gives CASSPQREGHGEQFF. The J gene is TRBJ2-1, the V gene TRBV13; 10 bases match TRBD2. Germline loops: CDR1 PRHDT, CDR2 FYEKMQ (reference sequence). V trimming: 5 bases; J trimming: 9 bases; junction bases outside the gene matches: 10. The CDR3 is 15 amino acids.

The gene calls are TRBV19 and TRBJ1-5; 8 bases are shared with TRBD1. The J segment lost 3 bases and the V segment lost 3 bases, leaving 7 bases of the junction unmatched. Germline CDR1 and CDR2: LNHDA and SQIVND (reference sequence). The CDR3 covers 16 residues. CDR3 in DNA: TGTGCCAGTAGTATTCCGGGACAGGCCATCAATCAGCCCCAGCATTTT. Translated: CASSIPGQAINQPQHF.

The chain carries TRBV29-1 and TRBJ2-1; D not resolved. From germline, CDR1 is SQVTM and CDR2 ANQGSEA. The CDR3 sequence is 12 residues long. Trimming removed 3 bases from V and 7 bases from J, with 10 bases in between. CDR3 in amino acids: CSVEVLGNEQFF. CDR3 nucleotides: TGCAGCGTTGAGGTTCTGGGGAATGAGCAGTTCTTC.

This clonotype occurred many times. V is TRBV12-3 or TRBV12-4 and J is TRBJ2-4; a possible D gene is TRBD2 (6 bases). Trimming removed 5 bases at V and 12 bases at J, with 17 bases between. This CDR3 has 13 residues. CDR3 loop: CASSPAMVGGQYF. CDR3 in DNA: TGTGCCAGCAGTCCGGCAATGGTGGGGGGTCAGTACTTC.

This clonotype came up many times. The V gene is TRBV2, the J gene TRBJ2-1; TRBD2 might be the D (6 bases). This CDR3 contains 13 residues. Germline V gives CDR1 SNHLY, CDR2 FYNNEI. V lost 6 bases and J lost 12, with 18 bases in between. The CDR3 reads CASRGTGLGGQFF. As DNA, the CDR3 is TGTGCCAGCAGGGGAACAGGCTTGGGAGGGCAGTTCTTC.

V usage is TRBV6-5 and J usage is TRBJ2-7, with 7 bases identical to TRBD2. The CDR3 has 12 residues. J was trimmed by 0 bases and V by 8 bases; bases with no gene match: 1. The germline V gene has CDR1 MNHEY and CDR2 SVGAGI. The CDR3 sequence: CASRDYSYEQYF. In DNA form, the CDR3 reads TGTGCCAGCCGGGACTACTCCTACGAGCAGTACTTC.

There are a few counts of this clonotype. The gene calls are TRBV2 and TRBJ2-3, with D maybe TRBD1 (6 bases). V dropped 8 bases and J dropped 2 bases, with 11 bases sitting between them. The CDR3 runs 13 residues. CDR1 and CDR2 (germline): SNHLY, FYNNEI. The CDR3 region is CASGTTNTDTQYF. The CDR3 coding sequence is TGTGCCAGCGGGACAACGAACACAGATACGCAGTATTTT.

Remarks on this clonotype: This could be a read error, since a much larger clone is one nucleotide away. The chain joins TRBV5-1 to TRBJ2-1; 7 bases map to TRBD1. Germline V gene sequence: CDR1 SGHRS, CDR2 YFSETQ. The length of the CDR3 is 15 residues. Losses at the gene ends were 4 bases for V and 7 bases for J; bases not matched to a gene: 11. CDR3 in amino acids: CASSQGELTGNEQFF. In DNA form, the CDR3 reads TGCGCCAGCAGCCAGGGGGAACTAACCGGTAATGAGCAGTTCTTC.

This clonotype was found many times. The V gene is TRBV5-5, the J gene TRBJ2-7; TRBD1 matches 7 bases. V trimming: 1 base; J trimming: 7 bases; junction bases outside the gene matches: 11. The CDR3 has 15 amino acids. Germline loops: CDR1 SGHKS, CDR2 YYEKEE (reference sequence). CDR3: CASSLTQTGPWEQYF. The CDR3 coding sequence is TGTGCCAGCAGCTTGACTCAGACAGGGCCTTGGGAGCAGTACTTC.

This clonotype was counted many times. This CDR3 is CASSRDPTSGEQYF. CDR3 in DNA: TGTGCCAGCAGCCGGGACCCGACGAGTGGGGAGCAGTACTTC. V usage is TRBV6-1 and J usage is TRBJ2-7; either TRBD1 or TRBD2 may supply D (5 bases each). The ends were cut back, 6 bases at V and 7 bases at J, with 19 bases in the middle. The germline V gene encodes CDR1 MNHNS and CDR2 SASEGT. This CDR3 region has 14 residues.

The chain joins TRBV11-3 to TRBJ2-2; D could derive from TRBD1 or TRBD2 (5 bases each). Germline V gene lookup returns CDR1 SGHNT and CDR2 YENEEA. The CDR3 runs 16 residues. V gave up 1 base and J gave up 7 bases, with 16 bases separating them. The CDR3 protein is CASSLGTLGAGGELFF. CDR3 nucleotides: TGTGCCAGCAGCTTAGGGACCCTCGGGGCCGGCGGGGAGCTGTTTTTT.

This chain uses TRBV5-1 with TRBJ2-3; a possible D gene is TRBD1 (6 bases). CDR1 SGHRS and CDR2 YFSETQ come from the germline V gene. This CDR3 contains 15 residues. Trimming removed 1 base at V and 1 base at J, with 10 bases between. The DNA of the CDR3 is TGCGCCAGCAGCTTGACAGGGAGTGGCACAGATACGCAGTATTTT. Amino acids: CASSLTGSGTDTQYF.

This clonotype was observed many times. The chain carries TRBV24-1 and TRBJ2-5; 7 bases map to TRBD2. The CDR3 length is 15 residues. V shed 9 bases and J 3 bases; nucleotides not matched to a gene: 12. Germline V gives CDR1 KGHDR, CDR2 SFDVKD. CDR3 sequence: CATSPTSVREETQYF. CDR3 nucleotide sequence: TGTGCCACCTCGCCCACTAGCGTGAGAGAAGAGACCCAGTACTTC.